The rows below give T cell receptor beta chains drawn from one sample of a study of blood T cell repertoires in COVID-19. Here immunoSEQ multiplex PCR was the method, and the copy in TCRdb shows in-frame clones only, minus some. The repertoire consists of over 100,000 clones, with roughly two thirds occurring once and the leading ten covering approximately 2%. The specimen was peripheral blood. These receptors all stem from a woman in her sixties or seventies with acute or convalescent COVID-19. CDR3s include the opening cysteine and the closing phenylalanine or tryptophan. Fields, in order: clone size, V gene, D gene, J gene, CDR3 DNA, CDR3 protein. The D gene is left open where the match is weak. The size of a clone is reported for some rows only, either as once, few or many, or as a class for expanded clones.

-,TRBV5-5,-,TRBJ2-2,TGTGCCAGCAGCCCCTGGGGGGGGCTGGCCGGGGAGCTGTTTTTT,CASSPWGGLAGELFF
-,TRBV20-1,-,TRBJ1-2,TGCAGTGCTAGTCAAGGGGCTGGTGGCTACACCTTC,CSASQGAGGYTF
once,TRBV5-6,TRBD2,TRBJ2-3,TGTGCCAGCAGCCAAATCCTAGCGGGAGGGACAGATACGCAGTATTTT,CASSQILAGGTDTQYF
-,TRBV12-3/TRBV12-4,TRBD1,TRBJ1-1,TGTGCCAGCAGCAAACAGGGGAATGAAGCTTTCTTT,CASSKQGNEAFF
-,TRBV5-1,TRBD1,TRBJ2-2,TGCGCCAGCAGCTTGGAGGGACAGGGAGGGGCCGGGGAGCTGTTTTTT,CASSLEGQGGAGELFF
-,TRBV10-1,-,TRBJ2-1,TGCGCCAGCAGTGAATGGCTAGCGACCAACGAGCAGTTCTTC,CASSEWLATNEQFF
-,TRBV7-9,TRBD2,TRBJ2-4,TGTGCCAGCAGCTTTGGGACTAGGGAGGACATTCAGTACTTC,CASSFGTREDIQYF
-,TRBV7-8,-,TRBJ1-1,TGTGCCAGCAGCTTGGGGCTATTGAACACTGAAGCTTTCTTT,CASSLGLLNTEAFF
-,TRBV27,TRBD1,TRBJ1-4,TGTGCCAGCAGACTACAGGGGTACTCTAATGAAAAACTGTTTTTT,CASRLQGYSNEKLFF
-,TRBV18,TRBD1,TRBJ1-1,TGTGCCAGCTCACCAATGGCAGGGGGGAACACTGAAGCTTTCTTT,CASSPMAGGNTEAFF
few,TRBV2,-,TRBJ2-7,TGTGCCAGCAGTCCCAGGGCAGGACAATACTCCTACGAGCAGTACTTC,CASSPRAGQYSYEQYF
-,TRBV7-2,TRBD1,TRBJ2-1,TGTGCCAGCAGCTCCGGACAGGACCGGCACAATGAGCAGTTCTTC,CASSSGQDRHNEQFF
-,TRBV18,-,TRBJ2-1,TGTGCCAGCTCACCAGGCAGGGCCTCTAGTATCCCCTACAATGAGCAGTTCTTC,CASSPGRASSIPYNEQFF
-,TRBV5-1,-,TRBJ1-1,TGCGCCAGCAGCCCCGATACAGGGAACACTGAAGCTTTCTTT,CASSPDTGNTEAFF
-,TRBV7-9,-,TRBJ2-1,TGTGCCAGCAGCTTATTTTTAAACAATGAGCAGTTCTTC,CASSLFLNNEQFF
once,TRBV5-6,-,TRBJ1-6,TGTGCCAGCAGCTCCTACCCTGGACAAATCTATAATTCACCCCTCCACTTT,CASSSYPGQIYNSPLHF
-,TRBV6-5,TRBD1,TRBJ2-1,TGTGCCAGCACCACAGGACAGGGAGATTATGAGCAGTTCTTC,CASTTGQGDYEQFF